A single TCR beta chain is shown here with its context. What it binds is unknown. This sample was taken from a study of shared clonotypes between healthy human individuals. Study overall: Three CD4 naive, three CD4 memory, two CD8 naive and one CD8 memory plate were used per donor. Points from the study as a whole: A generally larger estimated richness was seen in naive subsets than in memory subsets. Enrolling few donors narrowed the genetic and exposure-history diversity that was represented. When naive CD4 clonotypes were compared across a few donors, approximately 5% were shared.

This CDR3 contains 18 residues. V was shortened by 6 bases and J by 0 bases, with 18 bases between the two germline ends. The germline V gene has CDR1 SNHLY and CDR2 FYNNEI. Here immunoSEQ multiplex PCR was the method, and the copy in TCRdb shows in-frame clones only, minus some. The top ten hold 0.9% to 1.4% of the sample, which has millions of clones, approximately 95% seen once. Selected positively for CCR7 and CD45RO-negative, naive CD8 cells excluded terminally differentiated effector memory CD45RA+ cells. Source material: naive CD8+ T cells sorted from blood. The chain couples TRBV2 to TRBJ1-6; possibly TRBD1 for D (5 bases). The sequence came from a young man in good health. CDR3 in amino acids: CASRPGTDGSSYNSPLHF. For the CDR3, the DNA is TGTGCCAGCAGGCCCGGGACCGATGGTAGCTCCTATAATTCACCCCTCCACTTT.